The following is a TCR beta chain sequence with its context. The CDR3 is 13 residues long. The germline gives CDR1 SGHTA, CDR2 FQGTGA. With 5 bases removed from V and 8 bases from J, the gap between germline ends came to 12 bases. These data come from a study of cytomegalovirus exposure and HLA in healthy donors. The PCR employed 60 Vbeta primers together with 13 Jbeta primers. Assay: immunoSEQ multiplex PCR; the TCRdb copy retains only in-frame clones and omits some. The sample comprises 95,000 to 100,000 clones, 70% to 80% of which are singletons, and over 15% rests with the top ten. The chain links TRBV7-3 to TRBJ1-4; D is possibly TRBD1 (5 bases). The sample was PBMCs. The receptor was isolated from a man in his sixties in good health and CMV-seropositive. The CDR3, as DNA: TGTGCCAGCAGCGTCAGGGTGGGCGAAAAACTGTTTTTT. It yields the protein CASSVRVGEKLFF.